This T cell receptor beta chain was captured in a study of early T cells in non-severe SARS-CoV-2 infection. This CDR3 comprises 16 residues. The germline V gene encodes CDR1 SNHLY and CDR2 FYNNEI. V was clipped by 5 bases and J by 0 bases; unmatched bases: 6. Remarks on this clonotype: Antigen specificity is unknown.

Individual cDNA molecules received unique molecular identifiers. TCRdb called the 5' RACE reads again in MiXCR, with one record for every CDR3 protein. Of fewer than 80,000 distinct CDR3 sequences listed, roughly 9.4% are singletons. General observations from the study: VDJdb matching favored anti-spike CD8 responses, missing private and CD4 specificities.

The sequenced material came from whole blood. This TCR derives from an adult who was a healthcare worker with PCR-confirmed SARS-CoV-2 infection or an uninfected control (not recorded which). The rearrangement links TRBV2 to TRBJ2-2, with TRBD1 identical over 7 bases. The CDR3 loop is CASSWDRDPNTGELFF. The CDR3 region has the DNA TGTGCCAGCAGTTGGGACAGAGACCCGAACACCGGGGAGCTGTTTTTT. The full variable domain, its missing parts supplied by reference TRBV2 and TRBJ2-2, is EPEVTQTPSHQVTQMGQEVILRCVPISNHLYFYWYRQILGQKVEFLVSFYNNEISEKSEIFDDQFSVERPDGSNFTLKIRSTKLEDSAMYFCASSWDRDPNTGELFFGEGSRLTVL.